The 8 T cell receptor beta chains given below trace back to one sample, sequenced in a study of cytomegalovirus exposure and HLA in healthy donors. The PCR made use of 60 Vbeta and 13 Jbeta primers. Measured with immunoSEQ multiplex PCR; TCRdb has only the in-frame clones, and not every one. In the table there are around 200,000 clones, around 86% of which are singletons. Sample: PBMCs. The receptors stem from a man aged 40-49 years in good health and CMV-seropositive.

The V call is TRBV5-6, the J call TRBJ2-7; possible D gene TRBD2, 6 bases. CDR3 length: 15 amino acids. V was pared by 2 bases and J by 2 bases, with 14 bases between. Germline V gene lookup returns CDR1 SGHDT and CDR2 YYEEEE. The CDR3 DNA is TGTGCCAGCAGCTTTGAGACTAGTGGAACCTACGAGCAGTACTTC. It translates to CASSFETSGTYEQYF. The full variable domain, with the rest looked up from reference TRBV5-6 and TRBJ2-7, is DAGVTQSPTHLIKTRGQQVTLRCSPKSGHDTVSWYQQALGQGPQFIFQYYEEEERQRGNFPDRFSGHQFPNYSSELNVNALLLGDSALYLCASSFETSGTYEQYFGPGTRLTVT.

The chain carries TRBV27 and TRBJ1-5, with a weak D call TRBD1 (5 bases). The CDR3 sequence is 19 residues long. In germline, CDR1 is MNHEY, CDR2 SMNVEV (reference sequence). Trimming stripped 5 bases from V and 4 bases from J, with 27 bases between. For the CDR3, the DNA is TGTGCCAGCAGTAATCACAAGCCAGGTGGGGCAGGGCGTAATCAGCCCCAGCATTTT. Encoded protein: CASSNHKPGGAGRNQPQHF.

The V call is TRBV25-1, the J call TRBJ2-7; perhaps TRBD1 as D (6 bases). The CDR3 loop spans 15 amino acids. The V end was cut by 3 bases, the J end by 2 bases, with 14 bases between. The germline gives CDR1 MGHDK, CDR2 SYGVNS. Written as DNA, the CDR3 is TGTGCCAGCAGTGATCCCAGGGGATCGGCCTACGAGCAGTACTTC. Its translation is CASSDPRGSAYEQYF.

This chain connects TRBV14 to TRBJ1-2; 8 nucleotides match TRBD1. V was pared by 4 bases and J by 5 bases, with 9 bases of the junction left unmatched. CDR3 length: 15 amino acids. Germline-derived CDR1 and CDR2 are SGHDN and FVKESK. DNA of the CDR3: TGTGCCAGCAGCCGCCGAACAGGGGGAAGGTATGGCTACACCTTC. Translation: CASSRRTGGRYGYTF. Full variable domain (rest looked up from reference TRBV14 and TRBJ1-2): EAGVTQFPSHSVIEKGQTVTLRCDPISGHDNLYWYRRVMGKEIKFLLHFVKESKQDESGMPNNRFLAERTGGTYSTLKVQPAELEDSGVYFCASSRRTGGRYGYTFGSGTRLTVV.

The J gene is TRBJ1-2, the V gene TRBV6-6, with D hard to call. The CDR3 length is 13 residues. Germline V gene lookup returns CDR1 MNHNY and CDR2 SVGAGI (reference sequence). V was shortened by 2 bases and J by 0 bases, with 4 bases between the two germline ends. The CDR3 nucleotides are TGTGCCAGCAGTTACGAGGCTAACTATGGCTACACCTTC. Protein product: CASSYEANYGYTF.

V usage is TRBV7-9 and J usage is TRBJ2-5, with D tentatively TRBD1 (5 bases). The J call may be in error: the DNA end matches TRBJ2-7 better. The CDR3 has 12 amino acids. Germline V gene lookup returns CDR1 SEHNR and CDR2 FQNEAQ (reference sequence). For the CDR3, the DNA is TGTGCCATCCAGGGCATCTCCTACGAGCAGTACTTC. Translated: CAIQGISYEQYF.

This clone was found a few times. V is TRBV2 and J is TRBJ1-2, with TRBD1 as a possible D gene (6 bases). The CDR3 contains 13 residues. The V end was cut by 2 bases, the J end by 4 bases, with 8 bases between. Germline values: CDR1 SNHLY, CDR2 FYNNEI. The CDR3 DNA reads as TGTGCCAGCAGTGAAACAGGGACCTATGGCTACACCTTC. Protein sequence: CASSETGTYGYTF.

The rearrangement links TRBV7-8 to TRBJ1-1; D may be TRBD1 (6 bases). The V end lost 4 bases, the J end lost 1 base, and 10 bases lay between the germline ends. The length of the CDR3 is 14 residues. The germline V gene has CDR1 SGHVS and CDR2 FQNEAQ. The CDR3 DNA sequence: TGTGCCAGCAGCTCGGGACACTGGAACACTGAAGCTTTCTTT. It translates to CASSSGHWNTEAFF.